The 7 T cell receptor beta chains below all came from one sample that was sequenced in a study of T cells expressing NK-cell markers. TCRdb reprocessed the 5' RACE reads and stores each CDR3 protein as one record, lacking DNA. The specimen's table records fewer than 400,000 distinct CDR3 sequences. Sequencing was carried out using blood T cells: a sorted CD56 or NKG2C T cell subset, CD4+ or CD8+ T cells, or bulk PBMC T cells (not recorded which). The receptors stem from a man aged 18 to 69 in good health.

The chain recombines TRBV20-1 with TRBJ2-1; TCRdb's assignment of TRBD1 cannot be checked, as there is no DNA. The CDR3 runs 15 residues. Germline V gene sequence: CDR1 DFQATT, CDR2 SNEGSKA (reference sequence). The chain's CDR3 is CSARDPAGPGDEQFF.

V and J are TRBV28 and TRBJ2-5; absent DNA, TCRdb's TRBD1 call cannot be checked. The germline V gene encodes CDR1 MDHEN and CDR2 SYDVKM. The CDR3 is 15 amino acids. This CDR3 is CASRNGDGDVETQYF.

The chain's CDR3 is CASTFTGTKNIQYF. This chain connects TRBV6-1 to TRBJ2-4; TCRdb calls TRBD1, which cannot be checked without DNA. CDR3 length equals 14 residues. The germline gives CDR1 MNHNS, CDR2 SASEGT.

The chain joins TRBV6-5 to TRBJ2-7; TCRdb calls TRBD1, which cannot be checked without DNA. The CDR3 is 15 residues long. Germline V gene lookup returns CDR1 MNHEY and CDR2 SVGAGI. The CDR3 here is CASSYEARDSYEQYF.

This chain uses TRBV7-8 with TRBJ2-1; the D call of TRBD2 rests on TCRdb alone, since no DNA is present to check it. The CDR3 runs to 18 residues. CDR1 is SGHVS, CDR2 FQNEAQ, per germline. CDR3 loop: CASSPSWTSGGAHNEQFF.

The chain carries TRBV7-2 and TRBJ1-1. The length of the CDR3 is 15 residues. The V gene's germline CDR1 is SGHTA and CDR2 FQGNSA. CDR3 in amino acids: CASSTRVGSDAEAFF.

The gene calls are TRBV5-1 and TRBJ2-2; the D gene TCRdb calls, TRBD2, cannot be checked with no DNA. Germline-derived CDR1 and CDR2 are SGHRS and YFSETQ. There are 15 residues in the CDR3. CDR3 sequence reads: CASRVLAGQVGELFF.